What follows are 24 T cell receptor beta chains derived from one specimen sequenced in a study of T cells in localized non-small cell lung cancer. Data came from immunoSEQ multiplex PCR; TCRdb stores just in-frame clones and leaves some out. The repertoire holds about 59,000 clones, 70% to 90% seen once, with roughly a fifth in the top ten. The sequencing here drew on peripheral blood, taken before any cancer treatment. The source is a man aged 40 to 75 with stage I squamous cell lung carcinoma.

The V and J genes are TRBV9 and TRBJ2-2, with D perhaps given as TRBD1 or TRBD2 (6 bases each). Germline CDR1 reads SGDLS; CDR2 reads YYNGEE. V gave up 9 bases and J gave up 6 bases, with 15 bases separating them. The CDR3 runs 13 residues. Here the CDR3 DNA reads TGTGCCACGTCTAGGGGGGCGGCCGGGGAGCTGTTTTTT. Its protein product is CATSRGAAGELFF.

CDR3 sequence: CASSSSRTSGTYNEQFF. The DNA of the CDR3 is TGTGCCAGCAGTTCCTCCCGGACTAGCGGGACTTACAATGAGCAGTTCTTC. The chain is built from TRBV27 and TRBJ2-1, with 12 bases aligning to TRBD2. Losses at the gene ends were 4 bases for V and 4 bases for J; bases not matched to a gene: 8. This CDR3 contains 17 residues. Germline V lookup: CDR1 MNHEY, CDR2 SMNVEV (reference sequence).

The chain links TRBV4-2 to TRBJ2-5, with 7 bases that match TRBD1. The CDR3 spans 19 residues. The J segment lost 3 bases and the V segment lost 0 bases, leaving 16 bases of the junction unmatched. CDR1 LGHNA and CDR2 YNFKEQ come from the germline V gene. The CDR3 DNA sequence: TGTGCCAGCAGCCAAGATTTGAGGGGGATGGGGACAGACAAAGAGACCCAGTACTTC. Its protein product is CASSQDLRGMGTDKETQYF.

The CDR3, as DNA: TGTGCCAGCAGTCCCATGCTACAAGGGGAGCAGTTCTTC. It encodes CASSPMLQGEQFF. J is TRBJ2-1 and V is TRBV28; D gene ambiguous. CDR3 length: 13 amino acids. Trimming took off 5 bases at V and 10 bases at J, with 15 bases between the two ends. Germline loops: CDR1 MDHEN, CDR2 SYDVKM.

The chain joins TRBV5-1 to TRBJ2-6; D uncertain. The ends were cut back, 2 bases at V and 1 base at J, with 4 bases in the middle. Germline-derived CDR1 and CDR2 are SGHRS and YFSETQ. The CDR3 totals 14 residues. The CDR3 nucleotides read TGCGCCAGCAGCTTTGGGTCTGGGGCCAACGTCCTGACTTTC. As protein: CASSFGSGANVLTF.

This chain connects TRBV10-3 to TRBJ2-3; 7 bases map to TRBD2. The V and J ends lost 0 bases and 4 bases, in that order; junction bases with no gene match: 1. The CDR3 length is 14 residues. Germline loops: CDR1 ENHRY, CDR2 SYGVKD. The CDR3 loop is CAISESGGADTQYF. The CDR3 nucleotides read TGTGCCATCAGTGAGTCTGGGGGGGCAGATACGCAGTATTTT.

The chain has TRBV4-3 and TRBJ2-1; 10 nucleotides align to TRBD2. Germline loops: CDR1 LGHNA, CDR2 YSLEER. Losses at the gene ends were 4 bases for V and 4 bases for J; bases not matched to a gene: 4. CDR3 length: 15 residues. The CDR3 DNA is TGCGCCAGCAGCCTCGGACTAGCGGAGTACAATGAGCAGTTCTTC. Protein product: CASSLGLAEYNEQFF.

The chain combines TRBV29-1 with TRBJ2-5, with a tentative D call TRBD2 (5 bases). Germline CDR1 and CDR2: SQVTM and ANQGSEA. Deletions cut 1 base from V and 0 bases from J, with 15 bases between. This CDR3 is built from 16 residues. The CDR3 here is CSVEVTAERYQETQYF. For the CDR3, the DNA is TGCAGCGTTGAAGTTACAGCGGAACGGTACCAAGAGACCCAGTACTTC.

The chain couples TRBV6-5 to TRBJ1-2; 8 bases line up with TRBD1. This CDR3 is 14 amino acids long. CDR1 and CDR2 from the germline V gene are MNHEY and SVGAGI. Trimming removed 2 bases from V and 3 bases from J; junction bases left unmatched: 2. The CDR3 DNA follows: TGTGCCAGCAGTTACGGGACAGGCCACTATGGCTACACCTTC. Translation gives CASSYGTGHYGYTF.

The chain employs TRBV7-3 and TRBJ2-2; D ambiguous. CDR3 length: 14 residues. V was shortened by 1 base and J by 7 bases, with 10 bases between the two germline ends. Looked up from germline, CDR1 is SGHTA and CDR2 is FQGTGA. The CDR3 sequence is CASSLRMRSGELFF. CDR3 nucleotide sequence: TGTGCCAGCAGCTTAAGGATGAGGAGCGGGGAGCTGTTTTTT.

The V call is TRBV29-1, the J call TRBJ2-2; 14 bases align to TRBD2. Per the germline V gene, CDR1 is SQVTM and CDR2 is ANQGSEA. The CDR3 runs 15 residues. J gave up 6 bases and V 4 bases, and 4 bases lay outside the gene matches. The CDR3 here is CSVGTSGGNPGELFF. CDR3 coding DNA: TGCAGCGTTGGGACTAGCGGGGGGAATCCCGGGGAGCTGTTTTTT.

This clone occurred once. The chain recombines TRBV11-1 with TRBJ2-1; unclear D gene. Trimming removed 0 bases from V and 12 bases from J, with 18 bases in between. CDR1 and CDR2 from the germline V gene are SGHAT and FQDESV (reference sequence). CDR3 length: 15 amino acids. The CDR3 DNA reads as TGTGCCAGCAGCTTAGCTCGAGAAGTGAGATCGGGGCAGTTCTTC. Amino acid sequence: CASSLAREVRSGQFF.

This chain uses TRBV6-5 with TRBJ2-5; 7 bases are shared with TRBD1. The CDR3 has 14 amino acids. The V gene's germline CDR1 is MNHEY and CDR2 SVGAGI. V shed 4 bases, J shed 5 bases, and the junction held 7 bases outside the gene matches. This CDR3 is CASSSGQLFETQYF. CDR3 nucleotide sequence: TGTGCCAGCAGTTCGGGACAGCTCTTTGAGACCCAGTACTTC.

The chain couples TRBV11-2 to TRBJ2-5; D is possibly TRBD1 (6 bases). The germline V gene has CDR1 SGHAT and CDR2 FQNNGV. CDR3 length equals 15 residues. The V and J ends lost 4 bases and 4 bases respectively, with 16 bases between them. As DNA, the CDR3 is TGTGCCAGCAGCTCCTCATACAGGGAAGGAGAGACCCAGTACTTC. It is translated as CASSSSYREGETQYF.

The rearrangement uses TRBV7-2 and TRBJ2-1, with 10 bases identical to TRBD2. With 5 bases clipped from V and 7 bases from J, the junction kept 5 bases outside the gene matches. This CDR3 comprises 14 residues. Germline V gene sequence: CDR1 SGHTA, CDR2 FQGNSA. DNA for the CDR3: TGTGCCAGCAGCGGGCTAGCGGGAGTAAATGAGCAGTTCTTC. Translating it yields CASSGLAGVNEQFF.

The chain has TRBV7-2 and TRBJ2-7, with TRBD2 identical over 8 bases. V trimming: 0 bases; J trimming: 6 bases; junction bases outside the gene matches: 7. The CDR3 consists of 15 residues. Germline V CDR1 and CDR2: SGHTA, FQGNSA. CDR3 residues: CASSLASREGREQYF. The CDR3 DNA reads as TGTGCCAGCAGCTTAGCAAGTCGGGAGGGCCGCGAGCAGTACTTC.

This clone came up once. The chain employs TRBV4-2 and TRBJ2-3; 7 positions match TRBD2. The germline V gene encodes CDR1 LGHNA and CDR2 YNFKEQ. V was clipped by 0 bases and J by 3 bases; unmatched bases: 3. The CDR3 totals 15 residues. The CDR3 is CASSQDLAETDTQYF. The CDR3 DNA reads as TGTGCCAGCAGCCAAGATCTAGCGGAGACAGATACGCAGTATTTT.

This CDR3 is CASSQVSAGEQFF. DNA of the CDR3: TGTGCCAGCAGCCAAGTTTCAGCGGGAGAGCAGTTCTTC. The V and J genes are TRBV4-2 and TRBJ2-1, with 7 bases matching TRBD2. The V gene end was trimmed by 1 base and the J gene end by 10 bases; junction bases not matched to a gene: 4. This CDR3 comprises 13 residues. Germline-derived CDR1 and CDR2 are LGHNA and YNFKEQ.

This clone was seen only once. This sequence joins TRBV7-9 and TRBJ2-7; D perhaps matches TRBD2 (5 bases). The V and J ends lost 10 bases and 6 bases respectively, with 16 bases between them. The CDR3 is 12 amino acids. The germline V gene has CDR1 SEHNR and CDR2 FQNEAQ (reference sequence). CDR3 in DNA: TGTGCCACGGTAGGACTCGAGGGCGAGCAGTACTTC. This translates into CATVGLEGEQYF. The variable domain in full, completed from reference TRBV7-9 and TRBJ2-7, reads DTGVSQNPRHKITKRGQNVTFRCDPISEHNRLYWYRQTLGQGPEFLTYFQNEAQLEKSRLLSDRFSAERPKGSFSTLEIQRTEQGDSAMYLCATVGLEGEQYFGPGTRLTVT.

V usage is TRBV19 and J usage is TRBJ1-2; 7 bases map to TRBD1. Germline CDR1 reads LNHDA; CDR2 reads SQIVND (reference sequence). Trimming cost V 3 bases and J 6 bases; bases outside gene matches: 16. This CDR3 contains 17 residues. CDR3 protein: CASSIGSGSTGRNGYTF. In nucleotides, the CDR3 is TGTGCCAGTAGTATTGGGTCAGGATCGACAGGGAGGAATGGCTACACCTTC.

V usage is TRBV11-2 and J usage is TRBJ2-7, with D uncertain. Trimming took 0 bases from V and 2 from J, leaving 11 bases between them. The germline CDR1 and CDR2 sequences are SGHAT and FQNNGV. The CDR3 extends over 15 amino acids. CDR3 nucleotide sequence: TGTGCCAGCAGCTTAGAAGCAGGCCACCCCTACGAGCAGTACTTC. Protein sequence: CASSLEAGHPYEQYF.

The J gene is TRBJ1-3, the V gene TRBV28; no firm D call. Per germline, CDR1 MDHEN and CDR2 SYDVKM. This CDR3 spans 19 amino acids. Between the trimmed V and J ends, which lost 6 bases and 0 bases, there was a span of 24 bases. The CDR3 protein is CASSIPMGRTAFSGNTIYF. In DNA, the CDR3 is TGTGCCAGCAGCATCCCGATGGGGAGAACCGCCTTCTCTGGAAACACCATATATTTT.

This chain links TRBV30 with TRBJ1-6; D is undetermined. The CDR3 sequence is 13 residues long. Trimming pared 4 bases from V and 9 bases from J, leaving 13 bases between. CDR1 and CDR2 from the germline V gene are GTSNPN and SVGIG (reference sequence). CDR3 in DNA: TGTGCCTGGAAGCCCGTCATTGGTTCACCCCTCCACTTT. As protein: CAWKPVIGSPLHF.

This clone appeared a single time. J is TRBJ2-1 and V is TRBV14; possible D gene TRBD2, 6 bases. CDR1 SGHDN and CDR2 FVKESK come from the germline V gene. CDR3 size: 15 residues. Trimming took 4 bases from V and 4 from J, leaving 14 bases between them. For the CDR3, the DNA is TGTGCCAGCAGCCTAGCGCATAGCGGTTACAATGAGCAGTTCTTC. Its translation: CASSLAHSGYNEQFF.